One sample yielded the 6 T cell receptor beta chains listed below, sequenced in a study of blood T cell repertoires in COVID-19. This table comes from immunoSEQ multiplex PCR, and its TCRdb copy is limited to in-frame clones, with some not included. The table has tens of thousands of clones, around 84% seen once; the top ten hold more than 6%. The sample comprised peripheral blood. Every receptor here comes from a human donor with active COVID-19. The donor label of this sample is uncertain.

In nucleotides, the CDR3 is TGTGCCAGCAGCGTAGGCAGGGCGTTAAATGAGCAGTTCTTC. This translates into CASSVGRALNEQFF. V usage is TRBV9 and J usage is TRBJ2-1; D may be TRBD1 (5 bases). V lost 0 bases and J 7 bases, leaving 11 bases between the germline ends. Germline loops: CDR1 SGDLS, CDR2 YYNGEE. The CDR3 consists of 14 residues.

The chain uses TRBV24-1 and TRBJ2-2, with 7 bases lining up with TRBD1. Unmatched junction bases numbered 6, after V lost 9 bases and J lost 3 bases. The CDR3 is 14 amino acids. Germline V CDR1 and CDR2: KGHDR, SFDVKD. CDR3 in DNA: TGTGCCACCGGAGAGACAGGGTACACCGGGGAGCTGTTTTTT. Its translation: CATGETGYTGELFF.

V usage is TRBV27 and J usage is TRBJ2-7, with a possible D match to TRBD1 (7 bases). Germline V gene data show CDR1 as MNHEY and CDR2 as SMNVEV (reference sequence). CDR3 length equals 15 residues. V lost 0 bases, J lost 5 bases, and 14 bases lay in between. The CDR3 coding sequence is TGTGCCAGCAGTTTATCGAGGGGCAGGGGGGACGAGCAGTACTTC. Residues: CASSLSRGRGDEQYF.

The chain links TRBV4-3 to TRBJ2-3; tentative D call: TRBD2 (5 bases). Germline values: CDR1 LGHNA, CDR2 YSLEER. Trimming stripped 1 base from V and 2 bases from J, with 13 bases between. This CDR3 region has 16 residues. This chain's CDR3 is CASSQADSAYTDTQYF. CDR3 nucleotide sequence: TGCGCCAGCAGCCAAGCGGACTCCGCCTACACAGATACGCAGTATTTT.

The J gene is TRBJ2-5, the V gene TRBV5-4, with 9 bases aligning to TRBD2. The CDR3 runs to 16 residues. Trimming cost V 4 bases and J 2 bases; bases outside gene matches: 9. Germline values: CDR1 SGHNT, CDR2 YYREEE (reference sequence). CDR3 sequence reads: CASSPGGGLAQETQYF. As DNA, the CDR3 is TGTGCCAGCAGCCCGGGAGGGGGACTAGCACAAGAGACCCAGTACTTC.

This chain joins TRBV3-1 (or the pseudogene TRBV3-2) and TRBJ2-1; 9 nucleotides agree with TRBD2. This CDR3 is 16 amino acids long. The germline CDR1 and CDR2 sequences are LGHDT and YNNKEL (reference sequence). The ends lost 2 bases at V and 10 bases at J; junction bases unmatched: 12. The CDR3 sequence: CASSQSIPGLAGEQFF. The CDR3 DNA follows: TGTGCCAGCAGCCAATCGATTCCGGGACTAGCTGGGGAGCAGTTCTTC.